This TCR beta chain derives from a study of T cell changes during pregnancy in multiple sclerosis. V lost 4 bases, J lost 5 bases, and 8 bases stayed unmatched. Germline V CDR1 and CDR2: SGDLS, YYNGEE. The CDR3 loop spans 16 amino acids. Here immunoSEQ multiplex PCR was the method, and the copy in TCRdb shows in-frame clones only, minus some. The sample contains 90,000 to 130,000 clones, about 94% of which appear only once. The sequence was obtained from a female donor with multiple sclerosis, enrolled in a pregnancy study. Specimen: peripheral blood, collected in the third trimester of pregnancy. This chain uses TRBV9 with TRBJ2-1; 11 positions agree with TRBD1. CDR3 in DNA: TGTGCCAGCAGCCCCGGACAGGGGGCATTCCACAATGAGCAGTTCTTC. Amino acids: CASSPGQGAFHNEQFF.